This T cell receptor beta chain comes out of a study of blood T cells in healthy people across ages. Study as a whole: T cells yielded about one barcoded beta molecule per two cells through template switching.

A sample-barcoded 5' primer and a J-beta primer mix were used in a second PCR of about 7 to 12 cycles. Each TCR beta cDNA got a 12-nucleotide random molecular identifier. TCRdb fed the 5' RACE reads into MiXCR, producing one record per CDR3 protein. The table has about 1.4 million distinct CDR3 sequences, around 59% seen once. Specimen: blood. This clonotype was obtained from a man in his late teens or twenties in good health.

The CDR3 protein is CASSPTRSGYGYTF. For the CDR3, the DNA is TGTGCCAGCAGCCCAACAAGATCAGGGTATGGCTACACCTTC. The chain employs TRBV14 and TRBJ1-2; D possibly corresponds to TRBD1 (5 bases). The CDR3 is 14 residues long. The V end was cut by 4 bases, the J end by 5 bases, with 14 bases between. Germline V gene sequence: CDR1 SGHDN, CDR2 FVKESK. Based on the CDR3 plus reference TRBV14 and TRBJ1-2, the full variable domain is EAGVTQFPSHSVIEKGQTVTLRCDPISGHDNLYWYRRVMGKEIKFLLHFVKESKQDESGMPNNRFLAERTGGTYSTLKVQPAELEDSGVYFCASSPTRSGYGYTFGSGTRLTVV.